The 14 T cell receptor beta chains below come from one sample, sequenced in a study of cytomegalovirus exposure and HLA in healthy donors. Sequenced by immunoSEQ multiplex PCR; TCRdb stores in-frame clones only, minus some. The sample carries 300,000 to 400,000 clones, approximately 91% recorded once. Input material: PBMCs. The receptors come from a man aged 30-40 years in good health and CMV-seronegative.

As for this clone: This specimen includes other DNA sequences encoding the same CDR3. CDR3 sequence (DNA): TGTGCCAGCAGTTACCGCGGGGCTGACACTGAAGCTTTCTTT. It specifies CASSYRGADTEAFF. The chain links TRBV6-6 to TRBJ1-1; possibly TRBD1 for D (5 bases). Trimming removed 2 bases from V and 3 bases from J, with 10 bases in between. The CDR3 is 14 residues long. CDR1 and CDR2 from the germline V gene are MNHNY and SVGAGI (reference sequence).

The chain recombines TRBV5-1 with TRBJ2-2; unclear D gene. The germline gives CDR1 SGHRS, CDR2 YFSETQ. With 0 bases removed from V and 2 bases from J, the gap between germline ends came to 11 bases. This CDR3 has 16 residues. In DNA, the CDR3 is TGCGCCAGCAGCTTGGTTCCGACAACAAACACCGGGGAGCTGTTTTTT. Protein: CASSLVPTTNTGELFF. Combining the CDR3 with reference TRBV5-1 and TRBJ2-2 gives the whole variable domain KAGVTQTPRYLIKTRGQQVTLSCSPISGHRSVSWYQQTPGQGLQFLFEYFSETQRNKGNFPGRFSGRQFSNSRSEMNVSTLELGDSALYLCASSLVPTTNTGELFFGEGSRLTVL.

The chain joins TRBV19 to TRBJ2-2; TRBD2 is a possible D gene (6 bases). Germline values: CDR1 LNHDA, CDR2 SQIVND (reference sequence). Trimming removed 7 bases from V and 5 bases from J, with 8 bases in between. CDR3 length equals 12 residues. Here the CDR3 reads CASIRGTGELFF. For the CDR3, the DNA is TGTGCCAGTATTCGGGGGACCGGGGAGCTGTTTTTT.

The CDR3 DNA follows: TGCGCCAGCAGCTTGTCCTCCCTAAGCACAGATACGCAGTATTTT. The encoded protein is CASSLSSLSTDTQYF. The chain recombines TRBV5-1 with TRBJ2-3; D not resolved. Per germline, CDR1 SGHRS and CDR2 YFSETQ. Trimming removed 1 base at V and 0 bases at J, with 9 bases between. The CDR3 spans 15 residues.

This clone was seen just once. The CDR3 sequence: CASQENSYTEAFF. DNA for the CDR3: TGTGCCAGCCAAGAGAATTCCTACACTGAAGCTTTCTTT. The chain has TRBV27 and TRBJ1-1; D gene uncertain. V lost 8 bases and J lost 3, with 13 bases in between. The CDR3 runs 13 residues. The germline V gene has CDR1 MNHEY and CDR2 SMNVEV (reference sequence).

The V call is TRBV5-1, the J call TRBJ1-1; 9 positions match TRBD1. The CDR3 totals 15 residues. The germline CDR1 and CDR2 sequences are SGHRS and YFSETQ. The J segment lost 4 bases and the V segment lost 3 bases, leaving 7 bases of the junction unmatched. The CDR3 protein is CASSSGDRVSTEAFF. DNA for the CDR3: TGCGCCAGCAGCTCGGGGGACAGGGTCAGCACTGAAGCTTTCTTT.

This clone occurred once. The rearrangement uses TRBV6-6 and TRBJ1-5; 7 positions match TRBD1. J lost 5 bases, V lost 7 bases, and 8 bases had no gene match. The CDR3 loop spans 14 amino acids. CDR1 and CDR2 (germline): MNHNY, SVGAGI (reference sequence). The CDR3 spells CASTDGQVHQPQHF. The CDR3 nucleotides read TGTGCCAGCACCGATGGACAGGTCCATCAGCCCCAGCATTTT.

V usage is TRBV6-1 and J usage is TRBJ2-7, with 8 bases matching TRBD2. The ends lost 2 bases at V and 0 bases at J; junction bases unmatched: 3. Germline V gene data show CDR1 as MNHNS and CDR2 as SASEGT. The CDR3 loop spans 15 amino acids. Written as DNA, the CDR3 is TGTGCCAGCAGTGAATTAGCGGGATCCTCCTACGAGCAGTACTTC. Translating gives CASSELAGSSYEQYF.

The gene calls are TRBV18 and TRBJ2-1; D might be TRBD2 (6 bases). CDR1 is KGHSH and CDR2 is LQKENI in the germline V gene. The germline V and J ends were trimmed by 3 bases and 1 base, with 10 bases remaining between them. The CDR3 has 15 residues. The CDR3 DNA follows: TGTGCCAGCTCACCCTGGGGGGATTCCTACAATGAGCAGTTCTTC. Its translation is CASSPWGDSYNEQFF.

The chain recombines TRBV6-5 with TRBJ1-5, with D tentatively TRBD1 (6 bases). V was pared by 2 bases and J by 6 bases, with 8 bases between. The CDR3 runs 13 residues. Germline lookup yields CDR1 MNHEY and CDR2 SVGAGI. CDR3 amino acids: CASSYTQGQPQHF. The CDR3, as DNA: TGTGCCAGCAGTTACACACAGGGTCAGCCCCAGCATTTT.

This chain joins TRBV5-8 and TRBJ2-7; TRBD1 is a possible D gene (6 bases). Trimming pared 7 bases from V and 2 bases from J, leaving 10 bases between. The CDR3 has 12 residues. Per the germline V gene, CDR1 is SGHTS and CDR2 is YDEGEE. DNA of the CDR3: TGTGCCAGCTTGGACAGAACCTACGAGCAGTACTTC. Translated: CASLDRTYEQYF.

The rearrangement uses TRBV9 and TRBJ1-1; D possibly corresponds to TRBD1 (6 bases). CDR3 length equals 12 residues. Per the germline V gene, CDR1 is SGDLS and CDR2 is YYNGEE. Trimming cost V 9 bases and J 5 bases, with 14 bases left between them. CDR3 residues: CAIAHRVTEAFF. CDR3 sequence (DNA): TGTGCCATTGCGCACAGGGTGACTGAAGCTTTCTTT.

The rearrangement links TRBV15 to TRBJ1-1, with a tentative D call TRBD1 (6 bases). CDR1 is LNHNV, CDR2 YYDKDF, per germline (reference sequence). V shed 2 bases and J shed 6 bases, with 10 bases lying between them. This CDR3 is built from 13 residues. CDR3 sequence (DNA): TGTGCCACCAGCAGACCCAGGGGAGCTGAAGCTTTCTTT. It codes for CATSRPRGAEAFF.

The V and J genes are TRBV6-1 and TRBJ1-5, with D possibly being TRBD1 (5 bases). The V end lost 3 bases, the J end lost 0 bases, and 12 bases lay between the germline ends. This CDR3 spans 16 amino acids. In germline, CDR1 is MNHNS, CDR2 SASEGT. The CDR3 sequence: CASSDLTADSNQPQHF. The CDR3 DNA follows: TGTGCCAGCAGTGACCTGACAGCAGATAGCAATCAGCCCCAGCATTTT.